This T cell receptor beta chain was sequenced in a study of T-cell memory formation after mild COVID-19. Study-wide background: Largely, the TCR clusters proved donor specific.

This clonotype appeared once. Its antigen is unknown. TCRdb passed the 5' RACE reads through MiXCR, listing each CDR3 protein once. Of a few hundred thousand distinct CDR3 sequences listed, around 27% are singletons. Germline CDR1 reads LNHDA; CDR2 reads SQIVND (reference sequence). The CDR3 extends over 15 amino acids. Trimming stripped 3 bases from V and 0 bases from J, with 11 bases between. Points from the study as a whole: A second wave of clones peaked on day 37, and their SARS-CoV-2 specificity went unconfirmed. Pre-infection memory carried some responding clones, suggesting that cross-reactive memory joined. CM and EM subsets held most contracting CD4+ clones; EMRA held CD8+ ones.

This receptor was identified in an adult woman who had mild COVID-19 (a few samples of this study predate the infection). Cell type and time point are not known. The V and J genes are TRBV19 and TRBJ1-1; tentatively, D is TRBD1 (6 bases). Input material: PBMCs or a T cell subset sorted from them (not recorded which). The CDR3 DNA follows: TGTGCCAGTAGTATGGGGACACCGTTGAACACTGAAGCTTTCTTT. This codes for CASSMGTPLNTEAFF.